In its sample, the clone carrying this T cell receptor (beta chain) was seen a few times. Its antigen is not known. Clones were read by immunoSEQ multiplex PCR, and TCRdb kept only the in-frame ones, dropping some. The sample holds approximately 140,000 clones, 90% seen once. V lost 6 bases, J lost 0 bases, and 11 bases lay in between. The CDR3 contains 15 residues. Germline V gene sequence: CDR1 MNHEY, CDR2 SVGEGT. The record originates from a study of T cell responses to AZD1222 COVID-19 vaccine. General observations from the study: Vaccine-related CD4 TCRs covered spike, predominating at 160-218 and 743-854. Donors were mostly white British, more females; clonal diversity possibly underestimated.

This sequence joins TRBV6-2 or TRBV6-3 and TRBJ2-2; possible D gene TRBD2, 6 bases. The TCR comes from an adult who received the AZD1222 COVID-19 vaccine. This specimen was peripheral blood, taken 28 days after the second AZD1222 dose. In DNA form, the CDR3 reads TGTGCCAGCAGCAAAGGAGGGACGAACACCGGGGAGCTGTTTTTT. This codes for CASSKGGTNTGELFF.